These T cell receptor beta chains were read from a single sample in a study of T cell clonotyping in hematopoietic cell transplantation. Profiled with immunoSEQ multiplex PCR; TCRdb holds only in-frame clones, not every one. This table has tens of thousands of clones, 95% appearing once. Sequences were obtained from peripheral blood mononuclear cells. These receptors were taken from a man between 25 and 39 years old in good health. Some clones in this sample may be carry-over from other donors' samples. Each CDR3 is given without its conserved first and last residue. D genes are given only for firm matches.

length	D	J	V	CDR3
12	TRBD1	TRBJ2-7	TRBV9	ASSFRDRVSEQY
12	TRBD1	TRBJ1-5	TRBV5-1	ASSTGQGGQPQH
14	TRBD2	TRBJ2-5	TRBV7-7	ASSLGRLAGKETQY
10	.	TRBJ1-3	TRBV6-1	ASSYSGNTIY
12	.	.	TRBV2	ATKGGSGTYEQY
13	TRBD1	TRBJ1-4	TRBV14	ASSQDGTVHEKLF
11	.	TRBJ2-7	TRBV14	ASSQLRNYEQY
13	TRBD1	TRBJ1-1	TRBV5-1	ASSADRGGKTEAF
15	.	TRBJ2-3	TRBV12-5	ASGFPAAGDGGDTQY
13	.	TRBJ1-2	TRBV5-1	ASSLDRVGFSGYT
12	TRBD1	TRBJ1-1	TRBV6-1	ASSEGTGAREAF
11	.	TRBJ2-2	TRBV30	AWRPGSTGELF
12	.	TRBJ1-1	TRBV5-6	ASSLSPQYTEAF
13	.	TRBJ1-4	TRBV7-2	ASSSKKGSNEKLF
11	.	TRBJ2-7	TRBV21-1	ASRGIFSYEQY
13	TRBD1	TRBJ1-2	TRBV6-6	ASRHDRGSDYGYT